Here is one T cell receptor (beta chain) with its context. Its antigen is undetermined. The CDR3 runs 13 residues. With 7 bases clipped from V and 2 bases from J, the junction kept 4 bases outside the gene matches. The germline V gene encodes CDR1 MNHEY and CDR2 SVGAGI. This entry is derived from a study of shared clonotypes between healthy human individuals. General observations from the study: Some clonotypes were shared by all four sorted-subset donors, while others were not shared. The non-shared ones had lower generation probabilities than the shared ones. Across a handful of donors, naive CD4 shared roughly 5.2%, naive CD8 more than 3%, memory CD4 about 2.5%, memory CD8 around 0.42%.

Assay runs were performed at deep level. The assay was immunoSEQ multiplex PCR, and TCRdb's table has in-frame clones only and misses some. The sample gives millions of clones, 85% to 95% of which show up once; about 0.13% is in the top ten. The TCR originated in a man aged 18 to 30 in good health. Sequenced material: naive CD4+ T cells sorted from blood. Subset of the sample: CD45RA+ positively selected. The rearrangement links TRBV6-5 to TRBJ2-7, with 8 positions matching TRBD2. CDR3 nucleotide sequence: TGTGCCAGCATAGCAGCGGGGGCCTACGAGCAGTACTTC. Its protein is CASIAAGAYEQYF.